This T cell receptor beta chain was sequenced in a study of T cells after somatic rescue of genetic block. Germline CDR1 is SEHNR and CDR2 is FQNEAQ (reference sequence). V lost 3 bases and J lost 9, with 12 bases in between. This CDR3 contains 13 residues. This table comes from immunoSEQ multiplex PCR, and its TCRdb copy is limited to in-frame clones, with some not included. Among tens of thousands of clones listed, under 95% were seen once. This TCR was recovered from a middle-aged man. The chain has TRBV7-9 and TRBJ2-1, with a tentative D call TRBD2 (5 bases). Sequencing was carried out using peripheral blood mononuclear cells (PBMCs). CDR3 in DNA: TGTGCCAGCAGCTTTAGGACTCTCGGTGAGCAGTTCTTC. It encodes CASSFRTLGEQFF.